This is a list of T cell receptor beta chains from one sample in a study of regulatory T cells in long-lasting Graves disease. TCRdb recomputed calls from the multiplex PCR reads with MiXCR, one row per CDR3 protein. The sample lists approximately 350,000 distinct CDR3 sequences, 15% to 20% occurring once. These sequences were also reported in another study, on T cells in Graves' hyperthyroidism and ophthalmopathy.

Sequenced here: peripheral blood mononuclear cells (PBMCs), sampled at new diagnosis, from a patient treated with antithyroid drugs. The receptors were sampled from a woman between 18 and 29 years old with Graves disease. Both conserved end residues are part of each CDR3. The order of the fields is clone size, D gene, J gene, V gene, CDR3 protein, CDR3 DNA. The D gene is left open where the match is weak. Size is stated for part of the rows, as once, few or many counts, or as a class when the clone is expanded.

many	TRBD1	TRBJ2-3	TRBV12-3/TRBV12-4	CASRQRGTGGYRTDTQYF	TGTGCCAGCAGACAAAGGGGGACAGGGGGCTATCGCACAGATACGCAGTATTTT
many	TRBD1	TRBJ2-1	TRBV11-2	CASRPQGARSYNEQFF	TGTGCCAGCAGACCACAGGGGGCTCGCTCCTACAATGAGCAGTTCTTC
NA	NA	TRBJ1-3	TRBV7-9	CASSFPPGMTGNTIYF	TGTGCCAGCAGCTTCCCACCGGGGATGACTGGAAACACCATATATTTT
many	NA	TRBJ2-3	TRBV20-1	CSAQRDLSTDTQYF	TGCAGTGCTCAACGGGACTTGAGCACAGATACGCAGTATTTT
NA	TRBD1	TRBJ1-4	TRBV6-1	CASSASDRVGEKLFF	TGTGCCAGCAGTGCATCAGACAGGGTCGGTGAAAAACTGTTTTTT
NA	NA	TRBJ2-1	TRBV9	CASSVTGGDEQFF	TGTGCCAGCAGCGTCACGGGGGGCGATGAGCAGTTCTTC
many	TRBD1	TRBJ1-6	TRBV6-2/TRBV6-3	CASSSNGEGALRSPLHF	TGTGCCAGCAGCTCGAACGGAGAGGGGGCGTTGAGATCACCCCTCCACTTT
few	NA	TRBJ1-1	TRBV7-6	CASLPRDWNTEAFF	TGTGCCAGCTTACCCCGGGACTGGAACACTGAAGCTTTCTTT
many	TRBD1	TRBJ2-1	TRBV15	CATSGPGQGAGGEQFF	TGTGCCACCAGCGGCCCGGGACAGGGGGCAGGAGGTGAGCAGTTCTTC
many	TRBD1	TRBJ2-5	TRBV24-1	CATSDPTGYQETQYF	TGTGCCACCAGTGATCCGACAGGGTACCAAGAGACCCAGTACTTC
NA	NA	TRBJ1-6	TRBV4-1	CASSQEDRDNSPLHF	TGCGCCAGCAGCCAAGAGGACAGAGATAATTCACCCCTCCACTTT
many	NA	TRBJ2-2	TRBV7-2	CASSPIVAGELFF	TGTGCCAGCAGCCCGATCGTTGCCGGGGAGCTGTTTTTT
few	TRBD2	TRBJ2-5	TRBV4-1	CASSQAKAGGQETQYF	TGCGCCAGCAGCCAAGCTAAGGCGGGGGGCCAAGAGACCCAGTACTTC
many	NA	TRBJ1-2	TRBV20-1	CSARADRNYGYTF	TGCAGTGCTAGAGCTGACAGAAACTATGGCTACACCTTC
NA	TRBD1	TRBJ2-5	TRBV27	CASSQGAETQYF	TGTGCCAGCAGTCAGGGGGCGGAGACCCAGTACTTC
few	TRBD1	TRBJ1-1	TRBV14	CASSRTGTTEAFF	TGTGCCAGCAGCCGGACAGGGACCACTGAAGCTTTCTTT
NA	TRBD1	TRBJ2-7	TRBV29-1	CSVEGAGGRHEQYF	TGCAGCGTTGAAGGGGCAGGGGGCAGACACGAGCAGTACTTC
NA	NA	TRBJ2-4	TRBV5-6	CASSSRVGGASKNIQYF	TGTGCCAGCAGCTCAAGGGTGGGGGGCGCGAGCAAAAACATTCAGTACTTC
NA	TRBD2	TRBJ2-3	TRBV7-9	CASSLTPGLRTDTQYF	TGTGCCAGCAGCTTAACACCGGGACTACGCACAGATACGCAGTATTTT
many	TRBD2	TRBJ2-5	TRBV12-3/TRBV12-4	CASSPGIRSGSGETQYF	TGTGCCAGCAGCCCCGGGATTCGTAGCGGGAGCGGAGAGACCCAGTACTTC
NA	TRBD2	TRBJ2-1	TRBV19	CASSLAGEANEQFF	TGTGCCAGTAGTCTAGCGGGAGAAGCCAATGAGCAGTTCTTC
many	NA	TRBJ1-5	TRBV6-2/TRBV6-3	CASTKGGRGSNQPQHF	TGTGCCAGCACTAAAGGAGGCAGGGGTAGCAATCAGCCCCAGCATTTT
few	NA	TRBJ1-6	TRBV6-2/TRBV6-3	CASSEGVSSYNSPLHF	TGTGCCAGCAGTGAAGGTGTGAGCTCCTATAATTCACCCCTCCACTTT
many	TRBD1	TRBJ2-7	TRBV6-1	CASRTRDRGSYEQYF	TGTGCCAGCAGAACCCGGGACAGGGGCTCCTACGAGCAGTACTTC
many	NA	TRBJ2-1	TRBV5-6	CASSLGAGSYNEQFF	TGTGCCAGCAGCTTGGGTGCGGGGAGCTACAATGAGCAGTTCTTC
NA	NA	TRBJ1-1	TRBV12-3/TRBV12-4	CASSLVGWGTEAFF	TGTGCCAGCAGTTTAGTGGGTTGGGGCACTGAAGCTTTCTTT
many	TRBD2	TRBJ2-5	TRBV11-2	CASSFGLAGGQETQYF	TGTGCCAGCAGCTTCGGACTAGCGGGGGGGCAAGAGACCCAGTACTTC
many	TRBD2	TRBJ2-3	TRBV6-1	CASRASGSGTDTQYF	TGTGCCAGCAGGGCTAGCGGGTCCGGCACAGATACGCAGTATTTT
many	TRBD1	TRBJ1-2	TRBV2	CASRTDRVNYGYTF	TGTGCCAGCAGGACCGACAGGGTAAACTATGGCTACACCTTC
NA	NA	TRBJ1-2	TRBV9	CASSLEVSNYGYTF	TGTGCCAGCAGTTTGGAAGTTTCTAACTATGGCTACACCTTC
many	TRBD1	TRBJ1-1	TRBV6-1	CASTSTQGANTEAFF	TGTGCCAGTACCTCGACACAGGGGGCGAACACTGAAGCTTTCTTT
many	NA	TRBJ2-2	TRBV2	CAGRKGANTGELFF	TGTGCCGGTCGTAAGGGCGCGAACACCGGGGAGCTGTTTTTT
many	NA	TRBJ2-7	TRBV2	CASSAQQTTYEQYF	TGTGCCAGCAGTGCTCAACAGACTACCTACGAGCAGTACTTC
NA	NA	TRBJ1-4	TRBV11-2	CASARATNEKLFF	TGTGCCAGCGCAAGGGCAACTAATGAAAAACTGTTTTTT
many	NA	TRBJ1-2	TRBV3-1	CASSQVTGIGYGYTF	TGTGCCAGCAGCCAAGTAACCGGGATTGGCTATGGCTACACCTTC
many	TRBD2	TRBJ2-1	TRBV9	CASSVVAGGYNEQFF	TGTGCCAGCAGCGTAGTAGCGGGGGGCTACAATGAGCAGTTCTTC
NA	NA	TRBJ1-2	TRBV6-4	CASSDGTYGYTF	TGTGCCAGCAGTGATGGGACATATGGCTACACCTTC
NA	NA	TRBJ1-2	TRBV20-1	CSASRTDSTGYTF	TGCAGTGCTAGTCGGACAGACAGTACTGGCTACACCTTC
few	NA	TRBJ1-5	TRBV6-5	CASSYLRVKSNQPQHF	TGTGCCAGCAGTTACCTTCGGGTCAAGAGCAATCAGCCCCAGCATTTT
few	NA	TRBJ2-6	TRBV11-2	CASSSYRGDSGANVLTF	TGTGCCAGCAGCTCTTATCGGGGTGACTCTGGGGCCAACGTCCTGACTTTC
NA	NA	TRBJ2-7	TRBV27	CASSLKAPYEQYF	TGTGCCAGCAGTTTAAAAGCCCCCTACGAGCAGTACTTC
many	NA	TRBJ2-5	TRBV28	CASSLYLEETQYF	TGTGCCAGCAGTTTATATCTGGAAGAGACCCAGTACTTC
many	NA	TRBJ2-1	TRBV18	CASSPPSISYNEQFF	TGTGCCAGCTCACCACCATCTATATCCTACAATGAGCAGTTCTTC
NA	NA	TRBJ2-5	TRBV5-8	CASSLRGAATETQYF	TGTGCCAGCAGCTTACGGGGGGCGGCAACAGAGACCCAGTACTTC
NA	NA	TRBJ1-1	TRBV25-1	CASSYQGRTEAFF	TGTGCCAGCAGCTATCAGGGGCGGACTGAAGCTTTCTTT
many	NA	TRBJ2-1	TRBV11-2	CASSVDRLSYNEQFF	TGTGCCAGCAGCGTGGACCGGCTATCGTACAATGAGCAGTTCTTC
many	NA	TRBJ1-5	TRBV28	CASSFRQVSNQPQHF	TGTGCCAGCAGTTTTAGACAGGTTTCAAATCAGCCCCAGCATTTT
NA	TRBD1	TRBJ1-1	TRBV29-1	CSVLGQLNTEAFF	TGCAGCGTCCTGGGACAGCTGAACACTGAAGCTTTCTTT
NA	NA	TRBJ2-2	TRBV19	CASKFGRGANVLTFGAGELFF	NA
many	NA	TRBJ1-2	TRBV6-1	CASSEGPTYGYTF	TGTGCCAGCAGTGAAGGGCCGACCTATGGCTACACCTTC
NA	NA	TRBJ2-7	TRBV19	CASRTGTYEQYF	TGTGCCAGCCGGACCGGGACGTACGAGCAGTACTTC
many	TRBD2	TRBJ2-1	TRBV3-1	CASTLGTSFYNEQFF	TGTGCCAGCACCCTCGGGACTAGCTTCTACAATGAGCAGTTCTTC
many	NA	TRBJ2-2	TRBV2	CASSDAGTNTGELFF	TGTGCCAGCAGTGATGCAGGGACCAACACCGGGGAGCTGTTTTTT
few	NA	TRBJ2-4	TRBV20-1	CSAILPAKNIQYF	TGCAGTGCCATCCTCCCAGCCAAAAACATTCAGTACTTC
few	NA	TRBJ2-7	TRBV9	CASSVGTGTSYEQYF	TGTGCCAGCAGCGTAGGTACAGGGACTTCTTACGAGCAGTACTTC
NA	NA	TRBJ1-5	TRBV9	CASSSDGEGYQPQHF	TGTGCCAGCAGCTCCGACGGGGAGGGGTATCAGCCCCAGCATTTT
many	NA	TRBJ2-7	TRBV18	CASSPPTGAYEQYF	TGTGCCAGCTCACCACCGACGGGTGCCTACGAGCAGTACTTC